The 9 T cell receptor beta chains in this list originate from one sample, sequenced in a study of blood T cell repertoires in COVID-19 (dated by TCRdb to the early 2020s). Library generation was performed with the immunoSEQ multiplex PCR assay. Not all clones reach the TCRdb copy of this immuneACCESS table, which keeps in-frame sequences only. Checked studies attribute under half of the gap to unresolved V genes and leave the rest unexplained. Recorded for this sample are hundreds of thousands of clones; around 86% of them occurred a single time. The top ten clones comprise around 1.7% of the sample. Sequencing used PBMCs or T cells enriched from blood (not recorded which). The receptor source for this set is a man in his forties who had recovered from COVID-19.

The chain joins TRBV19 to TRBJ2-1, with D possibly TRBD1 on 5 matching bases. The CDR3 runs to 14 residues. With 5 bases removed from V and 6 bases from J, the gap between germline ends came to 14 bases. The germline CDR1 and CDR2 sequences are LNHDA and SQIVND (reference sequence). CDR3 amino acids: CASSSSQGVNEQFF. Here the CDR3 DNA reads TGTGCCAGTAGTTCGAGTCAGGGTGTCAATGAGCAGTTCTTC.

The chain uses TRBV7-8 and TRBJ2-5, with D possibly being TRBD2 (6 bases). The V end was cut by 1 base, the J end by 2 bases, with 11 bases between. The CDR3 spans 15 residues. Germline V lookup: CDR1 SGHVS, CDR2 FQNEAQ. In DNA, the CDR3 is TGTGCCAGCAGCTTAGTGCGGGGTCCTCAAGAGACCCAGTACTTC. This sequence encodes CASSLVRGPQETQYF.

This clone showed up just once. This chain joins TRBV2 and TRBJ2-1, with TRBD2 matching over 12 bases. CDR3 length equals 13 residues. Losses at the gene ends were 6 bases for V and 15 bases for J; bases not matched to a gene: 9. Per the germline V gene, CDR1 is SNHLY and CDR2 is FYNNEI. CDR3 sequence reads: CASRGMLAGGGFF. The CDR3 DNA sequence: TGTGCCAGCAGAGGAATGCTAGCGGGAGGGGGGTTCTTC.

The J gene is TRBJ1-2, the V gene TRBV30; TRBD1 aligns across 8 bases. CDR3 length: 12 residues. Germline CDR1 and CDR2: GTSNPN and SVGIG (reference sequence). After removal of 2 bases from V and 8 bases from J, the junction contained 4 bases not matched to a gene. CDR3: CAWSPGGRGYTF. The CDR3 DNA sequence: TGTGCCTGGAGTCCAGGGGGCAGAGGCTACACCTTC.

The chain employs TRBV18 and TRBJ1-1, with TRBD1 as a possible D gene (6 bases). Trimming removed 0 bases from V and 5 bases from J, with 19 bases in between. CDR1 and CDR2 from the germline V gene are KGHSH and LQKENI. This CDR3 region has 17 residues. The CDR3 region has the DNA TGTGCCAGCTCACCACCGGGCAGGGGCGCCGGGTATACTGAAGCTTTCTTT. This gives the protein CASSPPGRGAGYTEAFF.

This rearrangement joins TRBV5-4 to TRBJ2-7; tentative D call: TRBD1 (6 bases). Looked up from germline, CDR1 is SGHNT and CDR2 is YYREEE (reference sequence). Trimming shortened V by 4 bases and J by 2 bases, and 10 bases separated the two germline ends. The CDR3 extends over 13 amino acids. As DNA, the CDR3 is TGTGCCAGCAGCCTGGACAGTCCCTACGAGCAGTACTTC. It yields the protein CASSLDSPYEQYF.

The chain carries TRBV18 and TRBJ2-1; 16 bases map to TRBD2. The CDR3 runs 18 residues. Germline V gives CDR1 KGHSH, CDR2 LQKENI. The junction had 3 bases not matched to a gene; V was cut back by 4 bases and J by 0 bases. DNA of the CDR3: TGTGCCAGCTCACATGGGACTAGCGGGAGGGCCTCCTACAATGAGCAGTTCTTC. Protein: CASSHGTSGRASYNEQFF.

The chain uses TRBV10-3 and TRBJ2-7; possibly TRBD2 for D (5 bases). V lost 8 bases and J lost 0, with 14 bases in between. Germline CDR1 reads ENHRY; CDR2 reads SYGVKD. There are 14 residues in the CDR3. CDR3 nucleotide sequence: TGTGCCATCGGTTCGGGGAGTGGCTCCTACGAGCAGTACTTC. Its translation is CAIGSGSGSYEQYF.

The genes are TRBV25-1 and TRBJ1-2; 7 bases agree with TRBD1. CDR1 MGHDK and CDR2 SYGVNS come from the germline V gene. This CDR3 has 13 residues. The ends lost 5 bases at V and 5 bases at J; junction bases unmatched: 5. As DNA, the CDR3 is TGTGCCAGCAGTCTGACAGGGTTATATGGCTACACCTTC. This sequence encodes CASSLTGLYGYTF.